The source of this T cell receptor (beta chain) is a study of cytomegalovirus exposure and HLA in healthy donors. Study conclusions and caveats: In a later analysis, TCR beta V- and J-gene trimming was associated with a missense DCLRE1C variant.

Amplification used 60 Vbeta primers and 13 Jbeta primers. Profiling relied on immunoSEQ multiplex PCR, and the TCRdb table lists in-frame clones only, not all of them. In total, the table holds around 50,000 clones. Turning to this clone: Its antigen is not known.

CDR1 is SGHRS, CDR2 YFSETQ, per germline. CDR3 length: 14 residues. Between the trimmed V and J ends, which lost 0 bases and 5 bases, there was a span of 12 bases. It was healthy bone marrow donors who served as donors. The receptor's source is a woman in her thirties or forties in good health and CMV-seronegative. The sequencing input was PBMCs. The rearrangement uses TRBV5-1 and TRBJ2-7; D might be TRBD2 (5 bases). CDR3 coding DNA: TGCGCCAGCAGCTTGGGAGGGCCATCCCACGAGCAGTACTTC. Encoded protein: CASSLGGPSHEQYF.